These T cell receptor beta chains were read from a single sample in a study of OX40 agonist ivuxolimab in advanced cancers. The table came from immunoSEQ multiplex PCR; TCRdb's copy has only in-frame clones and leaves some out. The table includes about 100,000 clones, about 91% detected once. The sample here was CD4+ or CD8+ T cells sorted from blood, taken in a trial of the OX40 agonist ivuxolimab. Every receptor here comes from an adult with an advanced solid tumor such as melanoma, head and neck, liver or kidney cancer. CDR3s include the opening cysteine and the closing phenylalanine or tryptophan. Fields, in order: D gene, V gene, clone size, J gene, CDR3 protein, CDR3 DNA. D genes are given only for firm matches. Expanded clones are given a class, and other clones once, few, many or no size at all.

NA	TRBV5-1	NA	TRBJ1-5	CASSWAGASNQPQHF	TGCGCCAGCAGCTGGGCAGGGGCTAGCAATCAGCCCCAGCATTTT
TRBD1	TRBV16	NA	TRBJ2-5	CASSQSDRVWETQYF	TGTGCCAGCAGCCAATCGGACAGGGTTTGGGAGACCCAGTACTTC
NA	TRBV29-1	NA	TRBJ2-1	CSAKGGDNEQFF	TGCAGCGCTAAGGGTGGGGACAATGAGCAGTTCTTC
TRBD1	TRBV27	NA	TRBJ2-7	CASSKHRGEGDEQYF	TGTGCCAGCAGTAAGCACAGGGGAGAGGGAGACGAGCAGTACTTC
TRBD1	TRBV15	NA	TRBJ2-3	CATSRRGQGADTQYF	TGTGCCACCAGCCGAAGAGGACAGGGGGCAGATACGCAGTATTTT
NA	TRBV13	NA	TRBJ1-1	CASSLSDGRGNTEAFF	TGTGCCAGCAGCTTATCGGATGGCAGGGGGAACACTGAAGCTTTCTTT
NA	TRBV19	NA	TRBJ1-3	CATRAGAGNTIYF	TGTGCCACCCGAGCAGGGGCTGGAAACACCATATATTTT
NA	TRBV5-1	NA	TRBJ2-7	CASSPRGGLPYEQYF	TGCGCCAGCAGCCCCCGAGGGGGGCTACCCTACGAGCAGTACTTC
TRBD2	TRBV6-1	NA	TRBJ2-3	CASSRGLAGTDTQYF	TGTGCCAGCAGTAGGGGACTAGCGGGGACAGATACGCAGTATTTT
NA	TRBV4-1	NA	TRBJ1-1	CASSYGAVNTEAFF	TGCGCCAGCAGCTACGGGGCCGTGAACACTGAAGCTTTCTTT
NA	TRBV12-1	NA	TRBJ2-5	CASRSFTEKLQETQYF	TGTGCCAGCAGGTCGTTTACAGAAAAACTACAAGAGACCCAGTACTTC
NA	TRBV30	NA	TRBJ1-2	CAWSAGVIPYGYTF	TGTGCCTGGAGTGCTGGGGTTATTCCCTATGGCTACACCTTC
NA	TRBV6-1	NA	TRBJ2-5	CASSEALLGIRQETQYF	TGTGCCAGCAGTGAAGCGCTTCTCGGAATCCGGCAAGAGACCCAGTACTTC
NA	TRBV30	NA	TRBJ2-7	CACSTSLYEQYF	TGTGCCTGCTCGACTTCCCTCTACGAGCAGTACTTC
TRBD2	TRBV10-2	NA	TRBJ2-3	CASSRLAGGRKFSTDTQYF	TGCGCCAGCAGTCGACTAGCGGGAGGACGTAAATTTAGCACAGATACGCAGTATTTT
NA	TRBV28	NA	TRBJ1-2	CASLRGLEGYTF	TGTGCCAGTCTAAGGGGCCTTGAGGGCTACACCTTC
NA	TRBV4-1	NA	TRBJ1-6	CASSQSSVLNSPLHF	TGCGCCAGCAGCCAATCTTCGGTCCTAAATTCACCCCTCCACTTT
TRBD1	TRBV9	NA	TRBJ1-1	CASSASGTALEAFF	TGTGCCAGCAGCGCCTCCGGGACAGCCCTTGAAGCTTTCTTT
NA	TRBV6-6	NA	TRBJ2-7	CASSSLGFTAYEQYF	TGTGCCAGCAGTTCCTTAGGGTTCACAGCCTACGAGCAGTACTTC
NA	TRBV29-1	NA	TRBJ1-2	CSVEKAGSPYGGYTF	TGCAGCGTTGAAAAGGCAGGCTCCCCCTATGGCGGCTACACCTTC
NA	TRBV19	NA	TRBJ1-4	CARPFVRVNF	TGTGCCAGACCTTTCGTCAGGGTCAATTTT
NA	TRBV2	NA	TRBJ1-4	CASSYNVPEKLFF	TGTGCCAGCAGTTATAACGTTCCTGAAAAACTGTTTTTT
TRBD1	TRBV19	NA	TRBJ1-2	CASSIPAGGFYGYTF	TGTGCCAGTAGTATCCCAGCAGGGGGCTTCTATGGCTACACCTTC
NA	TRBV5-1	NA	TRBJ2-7	CASSLTGLTGYEQYF	TGCGCCAGCAGCTTGACGGGTCTAACAGGCTACGAGCAGTACTTC
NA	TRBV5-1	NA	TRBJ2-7	CASSLLGRSSYEQYF	TGCGCCAGCAGCTTGCTAGGACGGAGCTCCTACGAGCAGTACTTC
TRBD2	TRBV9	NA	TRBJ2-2	CASRAGGNTGELFF	TGTGCCAGTAGAGCGGGAGGAAACACCGGGGAGCTGTTTTTT
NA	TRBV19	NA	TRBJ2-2	CASSIVSGGVGELFF	TGTGCCAGTAGTATAGTTAGCGGCGGTGTAGGGGAGCTGTTTTTT
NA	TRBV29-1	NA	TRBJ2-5	CSVALVWETQYF	TGCAGCGTGGCTCTGGTCTGGGAGACCCAGTACTTC
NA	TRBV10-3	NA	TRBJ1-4	CAISDMRAANEKLFF	TGTGCCATCAGTGACATGAGGGCGGCCAATGAAAAACTGTTTTTT
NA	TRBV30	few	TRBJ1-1	CAWSKTPWHTEAFF	TGTGCCTGGTCTAAGACCCCCTGGCACACTGAAGCTTTCTTT
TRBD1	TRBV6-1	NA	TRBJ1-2	CASALTGQGEFGYTF	TGTGCCAGCGCCTTGACGGGGCAGGGGGAATTCGGCTACACCTTC
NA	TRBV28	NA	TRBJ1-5	CASIPMGRRENQPQHF	TGTGCCAGCATTCCTATGGGCAGGAGGGAGAATCAGCCCCAGCATTTT
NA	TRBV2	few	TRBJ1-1	CASIDLEAFF	TGTGCCAGCATAGACCTTGAAGCTTTCTTT
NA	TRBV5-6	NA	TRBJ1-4	CASSLAGGGKLFF	TGTGCCAGCAGCTTGGCCGGGGGAGGGAAACTGTTTTTT
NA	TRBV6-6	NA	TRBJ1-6	CASSYAVNSPLHF	TGTGCCAGCAGTTACGCAGTAAATTCACCCCTCCACTTT
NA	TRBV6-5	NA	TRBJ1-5	CASRTRQADQPQHF	TGTGCCAGCAGAACAAGACAGGCTGATCAGCCCCAGCATTTT
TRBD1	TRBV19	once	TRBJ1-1	CASINRGMNTEAFF	TGTGCCAGTATTAACAGGGGAATGAACACTGAAGCTTTCTTT
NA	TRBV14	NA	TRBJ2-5	CASSHKSDYQETQYF	TGTGCCAGCAGCCACAAAAGCGACTACCAAGAGACCCAGTACTTC
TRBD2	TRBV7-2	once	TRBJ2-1	CASSLGTSGFYNEQFF	TGTGCCAGCAGCTTAGGGACTAGCGGGTTCTACAATGAGCAGTTCTTC
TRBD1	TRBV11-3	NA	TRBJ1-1	CASSLPLGGLSTEAFF	TGTGCCAGCAGCCTGCCCCTAGGGGGCTTGAGCACTGAAGCTTTCTTT
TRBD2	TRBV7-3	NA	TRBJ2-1	CASSLTSGTGNEQFF	TGTGCCAGCAGCTTAACTAGCGGGACGGGGAATGAGCAGTTCTTC
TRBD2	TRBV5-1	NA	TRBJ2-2	CASSPSGRHGTGELFF	TGCGCCAGCAGCCCTAGCGGGAGGCATGGCACCGGGGAGCTGTTTTTT
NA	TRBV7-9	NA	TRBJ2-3	CASSLTLSSTDTQYF	TGTGCCAGCAGCTTAACTCTGTCTAGCACAGATACGCAGTATTTT
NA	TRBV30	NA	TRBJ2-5	CAWHHSGTQYF	TGTGCCTGGCACCATTCAGGGACCCAGTACTTC
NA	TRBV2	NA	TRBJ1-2	CASSVSGSYGYTF	TGTGCCAGCAGTGTAAGCGGTTCCTATGGCTACACCTTC
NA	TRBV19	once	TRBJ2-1	CASSSGAGYNEQFF	TGTGCCAGTAGTAGCGGGGCAGGGTACAATGAGCAGTTCTTC